The clone carrying this TCR beta chain was seen repeatedly, ten times or more. Antigen: not known. This specimen comes from a study of read filtering for tumor transcriptome and immune sequencing. Overall study findings and caveats: Dropping single-read clonotypes raised IR-seq and RNA-seq shared-clonotype correlation.

This library used around 400 ng RNA and molecular barcoded adaptors spanning alpha/delta and beta/gamma chains. Via MiXCR, TCRdb re-called the reads, giving one row per CDR3 protein. Counted here are tens of thousands of distinct CDR3 sequences, roughly an eighth occurring once; the ten biggest clones make up around 7.3%. The J segment lost 4 bases and the V segment lost 7 bases, leaving 12 bases of the junction unmatched. Germline V gene data show CDR1 as SNHLY and CDR2 as FYNNEI. There are 15 residues in the CDR3. This TCR was sampled from a donor at least 40 years old with multiple myeloma. The chain carries TRBV2 and TRBJ1-2; 7 nucleotides agree with TRBD1. The sequenced material came from a population of CD138-negative cells sorted from bone marrow. The CDR3 spells CASTDGRGNRYGYTF. The DNA for the CDR3 is TGTGCCAGCACCGACGGCAGGGGGAATCGCTATGGCTACACCTTC.